These 23 T cell receptor beta chains came from one sample sequenced in a study of T cells after yellow fever vaccination. TCRdb called the 5' RACE reads again in MiXCR, with one record for every CDR3 protein. The sample holds a few hundred thousand distinct CDR3 sequences, about 8.3% seen once. Sample: PBMCs, taken 35 to 50 days after the first yellow fever vaccination. Receptors were obtained from a young man who received the YFV17D yellow fever vaccine.

In this sample, this clonotype turned up once. V gene TRBV5-5 combines with J gene TRBJ2-7; D perhaps matches TRBD1 (5 bases). This CDR3 is built from 12 residues. Trimming left V 3 bases short and J 6 bases short, with 10 bases between. Germline-derived CDR1 and CDR2 are SGHKS and YYEKEE (reference sequence). CDR3 protein: CASSSYQGEQYV. DNA of the CDR3: TGTGCCAGCAGCTCCTACCAGGGCGAGCAGTACGTC.

In its sample, this clonotype was seen many times. The rearrangement uses TRBV20-1 and TRBJ2-7, with a tentative D call TRBD1 (7 bases). Germline V CDR1 and CDR2: DFQATT, SNEGSKA (reference sequence). This CDR3 spans 14 amino acids. The ends were cut back, 1 base at V and 2 bases at J, with 12 bases in the middle. The CDR3, as DNA: TGCAGTGCTAGAGGGACAGGAGGGGCCTACGAGCAGTACTTC. Protein product: CSARGTGGAYEQYF.

This clonotype was seen a few times. The chain is built from TRBV4-3 and TRBJ1-1; D uncertain. The CDR3 has 14 residues. V gave up 2 bases and J gave up 3 bases, with 10 bases separating them. In germline, CDR1 is LGHNA, CDR2 YSLEER. The CDR3 loop is CASSQTIGDTEAFF. The CDR3 DNA reads TGCGCCAGCAGCCAAACAATCGGGGACACTGAAGCTTTCTTT.

The chain links TRBV7-2 to TRBJ2-3, with TRBD2 matching 7 bases. The CDR3 has 17 residues. In germline, CDR1 is SGHTA, CDR2 FQGNSA. The V gene end was trimmed by 4 bases and the J gene end by 3 bases; junction bases not matched to a gene: 13. CDR3 region: CASSSPGWWRGTDTQYF. CDR3 coding DNA: TGTGCCAGCAGCTCCCCAGGATGGTGGCGGGGGACAGATACGCAGTATTTT.

The V gene is TRBV24-1, the J gene TRBJ1-3, with a tentative D call TRBD1 (6 bases). Trimming left V 6 bases short and J 3 bases short, with 14 bases between. The germline gives CDR1 KGHDR, CDR2 SFDVKD. The CDR3 runs to 15 residues. The CDR3 coding sequence is TGTGCCACCAGTTCCGGGGGGGCAGTTGGAAACACCATATATTTT. Amino acids: CATSSGGAVGNTIYF.

In its sample, this clonotype was seen a few times. This chain connects TRBV2 to TRBJ2-5, with TRBD2 identical over 9 bases. The J segment lost 4 bases and the V segment lost 7 bases, leaving 7 bases of the junction unmatched. The germline V gene has CDR1 SNHLY and CDR2 FYNNEI. This CDR3 contains 14 residues. In DNA, the CDR3 is TGTGCCAGCACCGGGACTAGCCGGGGAGAGACCCAGTACTTC. Its translation is CASTGTSRGETQYF.

A few counts support this clonotype. The chain couples TRBV14 to TRBJ1-1; 7 bases map to TRBD1. Germline V gene lookup returns CDR1 SGHDN and CDR2 FVKESK. J was trimmed by 3 bases and V by 2 bases; bases with no gene match: 6. This CDR3 region has 15 residues. DNA of the CDR3: TGTGCCAGCAGCCAATACCGGACAGGATACACTGAAGCTTTCTTT. Amino acids: CASSQYRTGYTEAFF. Full variable domain (rest looked up from reference TRBV14 and TRBJ1-1): EAGVTQFPSHSVIEKGQTVTLRCDPISGHDNLYWYRRVMGKEIKFLLHFVKESKQDESGMPNNRFLAERTGGTYSTLKVQPAELEDSGVYFCASSQYRTGYTEAFFGQGTRLTVV.

The rearrangement joins TRBV19 to TRBJ2-1; D gene ambiguous. The germline gives CDR1 LNHDA, CDR2 SQIVND (reference sequence). V was pared by 1 base and J by 4 bases, with 5 bases between. This CDR3 comprises 13 residues. The CDR3 sequence is CASSIVLYNEQFF. Here the CDR3 DNA reads TGTGCCAGTAGTATAGTTCTGTACAATGAGCAGTTCTTC.

This clonotype was counted only a few times. The chain is built from TRBV6-2 or TRBV6-3 and TRBJ2-7; 7 nucleotides align to TRBD2. J was trimmed by 3 bases and V by 0 bases; bases with no gene match: 14. The V gene's germline CDR1 is MNHEY and CDR2 SVGEGT. The length of the CDR3 is 18 residues. The CDR3 DNA follows: TGTGCCAGCAGTTACTCGTCCCGGGAGGTTGAAGTCATCTACGAGCAGTACTTC. This translates into CASSYSSREVEVIYEQYF.

The chain carries TRBV20-1 and TRBJ2-7; D is undetermined. This CDR3 is 11 amino acids long. Per the germline V gene, CDR1 is DFQATT and CDR2 is SNEGSKA (reference sequence). V was clipped by 6 bases and J by 3 bases, with 9 bases between them. DNA for the CDR3: TGCAGTGCCGCAGTAAACTACGAGCAGTACTTC. It specifies CSAAVNYEQYF.

This clonotype was counted only a few times. The rearrangement links TRBV10-2 to TRBJ2-3; D possibly corresponds to TRBD1 (6 bases). Germline V gene sequence: CDR1 WSHSY, CDR2 SAAADI. CDR3 length equals 14 residues. Trimming took 4 bases from V and 3 from J, leaving 11 bases between them. CDR3 coding DNA: TGCGCCAGCAGTGCTGACAGGAGGACAGATACGCAGTATTTT. Residues: CASSADRRTDTQYF.

The rearrangement links TRBV29-1 to TRBJ1-1, with a possible D match to TRBD1 (5 bases). The length of the CDR3 is 14 residues. In germline, CDR1 is SQVTM, CDR2 ANQGSEA. V lost 6 bases, J lost 1 base, and 15 bases lay in between. This CDR3 is CSVERQTRNTEAFF. The CDR3 DNA follows: TGCAGCGTGGAGCGACAGACCAGGAACACTGAAGCTTTCTTT.

This clonotype came up a few times. The chain employs TRBV6-5 and TRBJ1-6; 7 bases are shared with TRBD1. This CDR3 is 15 amino acids long. CDR1 and CDR2 (germline): MNHEY, SVGAGI. J gave up 7 bases and V 3 bases, and 6 bases lay outside the gene matches. The CDR3 DNA is TGTGCCAGCAGTTATTCCGGGACAGTAAATTCACCCCTCCACTTT. The encoded protein is CASSYSGTVNSPLHF.

This clonotype occurred a few times. The gene calls are TRBV19 and TRBJ2-6; D gene uncertain. The CDR3 runs 15 residues. The V end was cut by 6 bases, the J end by 2 bases, with 11 bases between. From germline, CDR1 is LNHDA and CDR2 SQIVND (reference sequence). CDR3: CASSVGAAGANVLTF. DNA for the CDR3: TGTGCCAGTAGCGTGGGCGCAGCTGGGGCCAACGTCCTGACTTTC.

This clonotype was observed at least ten times. V is TRBV15 and J is TRBJ1-2, with D possibly matching TRBD1 (5 bases). The germline V gene encodes CDR1 LNHNV and CDR2 YYDKDF (reference sequence). V lost 3 bases and J 8 bases, leaving 10 bases between the germline ends. This CDR3 region has 12 residues. The CDR3 coding sequence is TGTGCCACCAGCAGTCAGGGAGGCGGCTACACCTTC. Its translation is CATSSQGGGYTF.

The genes are TRBV28 and TRBJ2-7, with D hard to call. Between the trimmed V and J ends, which lost 4 bases and 1 base, there was a span of 17 bases. CDR1 and CDR2 (germline): MDHEN, SYDVKM. The CDR3 extends over 16 amino acids. The CDR3 DNA reads TGTGCCAGCAGTTCCCCTCCTCTCCTGGGGTCCTACGAGCAGTACGTC. Amino acid sequence: CASSSPPLLGSYEQYV.

The rearrangement joins TRBV2 to TRBJ2-7; maybe TRBD1 (6 bases). V was trimmed by 5 bases and J by 3 bases, leaving 14 bases between them. The germline CDR1 and CDR2 sequences are SNHLY and FYNNEI. This CDR3 spans 14 amino acids. DNA for the CDR3: TGTGCCAGCAGTCGACGGGACACCTACTACGAGCAGTACGTC. This gives the protein CASSRRDTYYEQYV.

This clonotype was seen only a few times. The J gene is TRBJ2-4, the V gene TRBV5-1, with D tentatively TRBD1 or TRBD2 (5 bases each). This CDR3 has 15 amino acids. Trimming left V 4 bases short and J 5 bases short, with 16 bases between. Per germline, CDR1 SGHRS and CDR2 YFSETQ. The CDR3 bases are TGCGCCAGCAGCCCCCCGGTCCAGGGACAAAACATTCAGTACTTC. It yields the protein CASSPPVQGQNIQYF.

The J gene is TRBJ1-2, the V gene TRBV2, with D perhaps matching TRBD1 (5 bases). Germline V gene lookup returns CDR1 SNHLY and CDR2 FYNNEI. The ends were cut back, 7 bases at V and 3 bases at J, with 18 bases in the middle. This CDR3 region has 15 residues. This CDR3 reads CASTQSSGTDYGYTF. In DNA, the CDR3 is TGTGCCAGCACCCAAAGCAGTGGGACCGACTATGGCTACACCTTC.

Points on this clonotype: One end of the junction does not line up with germline, which may come from a read error. This chain joins TRBV6-2 or TRBV6-3 and TRBJ2-1, with TRBD1 identical over 8 bases. There are 17 residues in the CDR3. CDR1 is MNHEY, CDR2 SVGEGT, per germline. The CDR3 bases are TGTGCCAGCAGTCACTCTCCAGGGGGCGCATCCTACAATGAGCAGTTCTTC. This codes for CASSHSPGGASYNEQFF.

The chain combines TRBV4-1 with TRBJ2-3; D is perhaps TRBD2 (6 bases). Germline V lookup: CDR1 MGHRA, CDR2 YSYEKL. Between the trimmed V and J ends, which lost 4 bases and 6 bases, there was a span of 17 bases. The CDR3 extends over 15 amino acids. The CDR3 nucleotides are TGCGCCAGCAGCCTTACCCGGGACTCCTACGATACGCAGTATTTT. Its protein is CASSLTRDSYDTQYF.

This clonotype has ten or more counts. The chain joins TRBV3-1 to TRBJ2-5, with TRBD2 identical over 11 bases. After removal of 5 bases from V and 3 bases from J, the junction contained 8 bases not matched to a gene. CDR1 is LGHDT and CDR2 is YNNKEL in the germline V gene (reference sequence). The CDR3 has 16 residues. CDR3 region: CASSAALAGGKETQYF. In DNA, the CDR3 is TGTGCCAGCAGCGCCGCTTTAGCGGGGGGGAAAGAGACCCAGTACTTC.

This clonotype was found once. A much bigger clone sits one base away, suggesting this may be a read error. This chain links TRBV7-2 with TRBJ2-5, with TRBD2 identical over 8 bases. The germline gives CDR1 SGHTA, CDR2 FQGNSA. The CDR3 has 14 residues. The CDR3, as DNA: TGTGCCAGCAGCCCCCGGGGGGGCCAAGAGACCCAGTGCTTC. Translated: CASSPRGGQETQCF.